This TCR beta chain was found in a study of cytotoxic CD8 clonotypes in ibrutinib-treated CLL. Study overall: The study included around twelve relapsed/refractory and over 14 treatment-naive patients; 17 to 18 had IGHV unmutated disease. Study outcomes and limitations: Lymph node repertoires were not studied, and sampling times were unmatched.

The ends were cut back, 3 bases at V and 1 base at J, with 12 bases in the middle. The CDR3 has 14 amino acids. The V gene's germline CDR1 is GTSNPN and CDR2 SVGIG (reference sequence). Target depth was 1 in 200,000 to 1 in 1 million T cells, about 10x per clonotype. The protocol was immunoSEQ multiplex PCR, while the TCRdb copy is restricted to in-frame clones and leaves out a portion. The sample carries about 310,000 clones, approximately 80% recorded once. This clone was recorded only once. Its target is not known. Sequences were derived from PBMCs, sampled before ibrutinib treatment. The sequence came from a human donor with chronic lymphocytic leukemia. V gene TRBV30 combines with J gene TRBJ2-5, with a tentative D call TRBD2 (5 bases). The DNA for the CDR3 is TGTGCCTGGAGGGGCAGAGGGAGCCAAGAGACCCAGTACTTC. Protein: CAWRGRGSQETQYF.